The sequence of this T cell receptor (beta chain) was determined in a study of T cells in severe cutaneous drug reactions. Sequenced patients had Stevens-Johnson syndrome or toxic epidermal necrolysis caused by carbamazepine. Bulk and single-cell libraries used iRepertoire multiplex PCR with TCR subtype-specific primers. TCRdb reanalyzed the multiplex PCR reads and collapses them to one entry per CDR3 protein, without DNA. The specimen's table records around 5,900 distinct CDR3 sequences. Considering frequency, this clonotype is medium-sized. The source is a human donor with a severe cutaneous adverse drug reaction. Sequenced sample: PBMCs.

CDR3 in amino acids: CASSLGRNTEAFF. The chain joins TRBV4-1 to TRBJ1-1. Germline values: CDR1 MGHRA, CDR2 YSYEKL. This CDR3 region has 13 residues.